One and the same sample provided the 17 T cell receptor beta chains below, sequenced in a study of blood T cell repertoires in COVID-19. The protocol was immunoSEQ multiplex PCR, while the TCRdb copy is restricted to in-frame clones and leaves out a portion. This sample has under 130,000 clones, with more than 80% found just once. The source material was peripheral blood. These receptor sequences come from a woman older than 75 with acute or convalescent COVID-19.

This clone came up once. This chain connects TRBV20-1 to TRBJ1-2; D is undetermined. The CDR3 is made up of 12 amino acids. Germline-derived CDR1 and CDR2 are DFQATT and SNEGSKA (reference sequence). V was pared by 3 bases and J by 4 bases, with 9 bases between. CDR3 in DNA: TGCAGTGCTAGTCTTAACTCCTATGGCTACACCTTC. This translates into CSASLNSYGYTF.

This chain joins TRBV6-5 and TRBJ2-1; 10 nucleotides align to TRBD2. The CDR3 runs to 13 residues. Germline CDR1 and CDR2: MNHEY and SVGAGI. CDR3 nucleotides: TGTGAAGCGGGGGGGAGCTCCTACAATGAGCAGTTCTTC. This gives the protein CEAGGSSYNEQFF.

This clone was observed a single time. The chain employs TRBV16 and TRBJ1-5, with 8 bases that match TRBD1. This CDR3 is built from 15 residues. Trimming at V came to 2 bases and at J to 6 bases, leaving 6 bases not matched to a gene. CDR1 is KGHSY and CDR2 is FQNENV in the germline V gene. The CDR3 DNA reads TGTGCCAGCAGCCAAATAGGACAGGGAGGTCAGCCCCAGCATTTT. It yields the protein CASSQIGQGGQPQHF.

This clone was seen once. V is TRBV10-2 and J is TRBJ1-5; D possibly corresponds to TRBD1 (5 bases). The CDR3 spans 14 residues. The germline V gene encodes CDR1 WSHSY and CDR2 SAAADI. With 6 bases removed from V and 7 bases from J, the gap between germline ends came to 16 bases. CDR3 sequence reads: CASRELQGGQPQHF. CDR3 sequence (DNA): TGCGCCAGCAGGGAACTTCAGGGTGGACAGCCCCAGCATTTT.

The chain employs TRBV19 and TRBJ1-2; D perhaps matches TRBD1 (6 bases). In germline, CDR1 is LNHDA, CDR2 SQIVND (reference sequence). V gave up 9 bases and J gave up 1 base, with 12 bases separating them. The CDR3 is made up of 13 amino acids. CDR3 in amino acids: CASTDSFNYGYTF. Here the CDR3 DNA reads TGTGCCAGCACGGACAGTTTTAACTATGGCTACACCTTC.

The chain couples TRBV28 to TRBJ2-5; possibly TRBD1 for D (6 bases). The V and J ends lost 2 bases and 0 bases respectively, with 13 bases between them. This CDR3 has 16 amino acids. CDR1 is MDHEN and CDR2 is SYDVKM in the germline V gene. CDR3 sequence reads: CASSLKGQKYQETQYF. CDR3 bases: TGTGCCAGCAGTTTAAAGGGACAAAAGTACCAAGAGACCCAGTACTTC.

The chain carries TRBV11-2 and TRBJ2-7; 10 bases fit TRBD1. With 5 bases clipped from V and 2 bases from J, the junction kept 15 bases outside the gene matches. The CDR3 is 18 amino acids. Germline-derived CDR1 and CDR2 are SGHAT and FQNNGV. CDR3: CASSLPTGGGRTTYEQYF. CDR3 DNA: TGTGCCAGCAGCCTACCGACAGGGGGCGGCCGGACAACCTACGAGCAGTACTTC.

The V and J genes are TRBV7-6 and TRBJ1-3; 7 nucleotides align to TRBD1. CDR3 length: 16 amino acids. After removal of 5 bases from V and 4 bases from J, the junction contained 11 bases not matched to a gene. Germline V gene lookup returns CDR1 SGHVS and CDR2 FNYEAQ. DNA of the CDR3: TGTGCCAGCAGCACACTGGGACAGCCAGGGGGAAACACCATATATTTT. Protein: CASSTLGQPGGNTIYF.

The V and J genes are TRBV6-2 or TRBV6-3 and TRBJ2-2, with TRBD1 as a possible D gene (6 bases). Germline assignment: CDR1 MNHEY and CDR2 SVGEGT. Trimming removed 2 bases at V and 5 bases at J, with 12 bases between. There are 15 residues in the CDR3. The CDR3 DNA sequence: TGTGCCAGCAGTTACGGCAGGGGCGTAACCGGGGAGCTGTTTTTT. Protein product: CASSYGRGVTGELFF.

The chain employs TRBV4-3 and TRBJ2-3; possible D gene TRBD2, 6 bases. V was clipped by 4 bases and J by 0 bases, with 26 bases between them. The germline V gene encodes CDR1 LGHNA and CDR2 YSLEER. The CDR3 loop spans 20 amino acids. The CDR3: CASSLFYNAGIDPSTDTQYF. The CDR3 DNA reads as TGCGCCAGCAGCCTTTTCTATAACGCGGGAATCGACCCTAGCACAGATACGCAGTATTTT.

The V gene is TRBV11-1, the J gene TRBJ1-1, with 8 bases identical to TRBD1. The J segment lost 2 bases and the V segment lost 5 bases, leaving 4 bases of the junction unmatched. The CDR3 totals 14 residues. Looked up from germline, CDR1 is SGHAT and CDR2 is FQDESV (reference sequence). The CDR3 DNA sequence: TGTGCCAGCAGCACAGGGGGAGTTAACACTGAAGCTTTCTTT. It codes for CASSTGGVNTEAFF.

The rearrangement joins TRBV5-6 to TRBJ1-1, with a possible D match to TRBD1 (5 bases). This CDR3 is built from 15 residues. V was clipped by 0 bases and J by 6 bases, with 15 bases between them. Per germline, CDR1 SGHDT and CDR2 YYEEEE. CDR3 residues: CASSLEGRWGAEAFF. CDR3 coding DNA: TGTGCCAGCAGCTTGGAGGGCAGGTGGGGGGCTGAAGCTTTCTTT.

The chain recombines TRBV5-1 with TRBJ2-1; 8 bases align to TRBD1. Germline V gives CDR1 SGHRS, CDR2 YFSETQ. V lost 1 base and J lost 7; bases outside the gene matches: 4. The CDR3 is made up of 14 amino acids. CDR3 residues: CASSLKTGVNEQFF. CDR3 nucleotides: TGCGCCAGCAGCTTGAAGACAGGGGTTAATGAGCAGTTCTTC. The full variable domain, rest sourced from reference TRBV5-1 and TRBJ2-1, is KAGVTQTPRYLIKTRGQQVTLSCSPISGHRSVSWYQQTPGQGLQFLFEYFSETQRNKGNFPGRFSGRQFSNSRSEMNVSTLELGDSALYLCASSLKTGVNEQFFGPGTRLTVL.

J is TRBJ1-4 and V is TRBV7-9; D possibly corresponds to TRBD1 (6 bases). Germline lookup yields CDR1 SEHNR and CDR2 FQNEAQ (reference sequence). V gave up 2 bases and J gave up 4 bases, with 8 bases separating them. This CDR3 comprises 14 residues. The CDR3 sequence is CASSLTGRNEKLFF. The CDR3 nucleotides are TGTGCCAGCAGCTTAACAGGGCGTAATGAAAAACTGTTTTTT.

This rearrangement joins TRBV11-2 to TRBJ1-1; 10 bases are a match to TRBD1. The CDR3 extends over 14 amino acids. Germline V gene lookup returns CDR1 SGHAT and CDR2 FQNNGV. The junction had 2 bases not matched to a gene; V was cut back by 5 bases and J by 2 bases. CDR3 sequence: CASSRQGANTEAFF. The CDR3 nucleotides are TGTGCCAGCAGCCGACAGGGGGCCAACACTGAAGCTTTCTTT.

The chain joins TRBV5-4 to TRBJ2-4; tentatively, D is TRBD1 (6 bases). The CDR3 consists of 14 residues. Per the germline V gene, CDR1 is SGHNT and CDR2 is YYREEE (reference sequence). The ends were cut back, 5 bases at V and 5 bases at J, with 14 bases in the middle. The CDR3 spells CASSPTQGQNIQYF. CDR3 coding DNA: TGTGCCAGCAGTCCAACCCAGGGGCAAAACATTCAGTACTTC.

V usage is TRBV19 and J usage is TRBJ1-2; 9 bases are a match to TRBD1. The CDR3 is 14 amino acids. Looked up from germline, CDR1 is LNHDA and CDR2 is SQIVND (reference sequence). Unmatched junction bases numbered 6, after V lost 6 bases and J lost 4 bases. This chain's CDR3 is CASRETGGGYGYTF. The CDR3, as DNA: TGTGCCAGTAGGGAAACAGGGGGCGGCTATGGCTACACCTTC.